The present T cell receptor (beta chain) was sequenced within a study of blood T cell repertoires in COVID-19. Study overall: Italy, Spain and the United States were the sources of the convalescent and acute COVID-19 samples. PBMCs, B-cell-depleted T cells, or T cells provided the cDNA or gDNA that made up the material.

Original processing methods: Amplification of reference gene primers provided the estimated nucleated cell counts. TCRdb's table, derived via immunoSEQ multiplex PCR, lists solely in-frame clones and lacks some. Clonal size and the V and J genes are those of that table, whereas D and trimming came from the DNA. The sample consists of hundreds of thousands of clones, around 92% of them appearing once. Germline values: CDR1 ENHRY, CDR2 SYGVKD. This CDR3 has 14 amino acids. The junction had 7 bases not matched to a gene; V was cut back by 6 bases and J by 4 bases. The clonotype comes from a man aged 40-49 years with acute or convalescent COVID-19. The sequencing input was peripheral blood. The V and J genes are TRBV10-3 and TRBJ1-1, with 8 bases fitting TRBD1. In nucleotides, the CDR3 is TGTGCCATCAGGGACCACAGGGGGGGCACTGAAGCTTTCTTT. It specifies CAIRDHRGGTEAFF.